Below, 27 T cell receptor beta chains from the same sample are listed, as sequenced in a study of blood T cell repertoires in COVID-19. The table came from immunoSEQ multiplex PCR; TCRdb's copy has only in-frame clones and leaves some out. The sample lists about 230,000 clones; 89% were seen once. Sequencing was performed on PBMCs or T cells enriched from blood (not recorded which). These receptors were obtained from a woman in her thirties with acute COVID-19.

The V and J genes are TRBV6-5 and TRBJ1-5; D possibly corresponds to TRBD1 (5 bases). Trimming cost V 3 bases and J 4 bases, with 13 bases left between them. Germline lookup yields CDR1 MNHEY and CDR2 SVGAGI. CDR3 size: 15 residues. The CDR3 here is CASSYGAGVNQPQHF. CDR3 nucleotides: TGTGCCAGCAGTTATGGGGCGGGGGTAAATCAGCCCCAGCATTTT.

The rearrangement joins TRBV3-1 (or the pseudogene TRBV3-2) to TRBJ1-1; D remains unclear. V lost 2 bases to trimming and J lost 0 bases, with 7 bases between them. This CDR3 spans 14 amino acids. CDR1 LGHDT and CDR2 YNNKEL come from the germline V gene (reference sequence). The DNA of the CDR3 is TGTGCCAGCAGCCAATTGGCGGTGAACACTGAAGCTTTCTTT. Protein product: CASSQLAVNTEAFF.

The chain is built from TRBV5-1 and TRBJ2-5; D perhaps matches TRBD2 (6 bases). The V end lost 1 base, the J end lost 6 bases, and 10 bases lay between the germline ends. From germline, CDR1 is SGHRS and CDR2 YFSETQ. This CDR3 region has 13 residues. The CDR3 region has the DNA TGCGCCAGCAGCTTGACTAGCTCGAAGACCCAGTACTTC. Amino acid sequence: CASSLTSSKTQYF.

The rearrangement joins TRBV29-1 to TRBJ2-7; D perhaps matches TRBD1 (6 bases). The CDR3 runs to 16 residues. CDR1 and CDR2 (germline): SQVTM, ANQGSEA. V lost 4 bases to trimming and J lost 3 bases, with 22 bases between them. The CDR3 nucleotides are TGCAGCGTTGGATCAGGGAAAACGACCAGGGGCTACGAGCAGTACTTC. It encodes CSVGSGKTTRGYEQYF.

This chain uses TRBV20-1 with TRBJ2-3, with 9 nucleotides matching TRBD2. The ends lost 3 bases at V and 4 bases at J; junction bases unmatched: 5. Germline V gene data show CDR1 as DFQATT and CDR2 as SNEGSKA (reference sequence). CDR3 length: 14 residues. CDR3 sequence reads: CSASLAGGADTQYF. The CDR3 DNA sequence: TGCAGTGCTAGTTTGGCGGGAGGGGCAGATACGCAGTATTTT.

The chain couples TRBV28 to TRBJ2-3; D call uncertain. Trimming pared 3 bases from V and 1 base from J, leaving 11 bases between. The CDR3 has 15 amino acids. Germline V gene data show CDR1 as MDHEN and CDR2 as SYDVKM. DNA for the CDR3: TGTGCCAGCAGTTTTCCCGCCGCGGGCACAGATACGCAGTATTTT. Translation: CASSFPAAGTDTQYF.

This clone was seen a few times. The CDR3 loop reads CAWRAGGANYGYTF. CDR3 nucleotides: TGTGCCTGGAGAGCAGGGGGCGCCAACTATGGCTACACCTTC. The chain joins TRBV30 to TRBJ1-2; 8 bases agree with TRBD1. The CDR3 sequence is 14 residues long. Germline V gives CDR1 GTSNPN, CDR2 SVGIG (reference sequence). V gave up 3 bases and J gave up 2 bases; unmatched junction bases: 5.

The chain links TRBV3-1 (or the pseudogene TRBV3-2) to TRBJ1-2, with D possibly matching TRBD1 (6 bases). The germline V gene encodes CDR1 LGHDT and CDR2 YNNKEL (reference sequence). Between the trimmed V and J ends, which lost 1 base and 6 bases, there was a span of 18 bases. The CDR3 spans 16 residues. The CDR3 nucleotides are TGTGCCAGCAGCCAAGGGACGGGGGGCGCAGGCAATGGCTACACCTTC. This encodes CASSQGTGGAGNGYTF.

The chain links TRBV6-2 or TRBV6-3 to TRBJ2-7, with a weak D call TRBD2 (6 bases). This CDR3 region has 15 residues. From germline, CDR1 is MNHEY and CDR2 SVGEGT. Trimming removed 5 bases at V and 2 bases at J, with 16 bases between. The CDR3 sequence is CASSTSGLKAYEQYF. CDR3 nucleotide sequence: TGTGCCAGCAGTACCTCGGGACTGAAGGCCTACGAGCAGTACTTC.

The rearrangement uses TRBV7-6 and TRBJ2-2; TRBD2 matches at 16 bases. Germline CDR1 and CDR2: SGHVS and FNYEAQ. The trim removed 4 bases at V and 3 bases at J, leaving 8 bases unmatched. The CDR3 is 19 residues long. The CDR3 here is CASSWTGTSGGADTGELFF. DNA of the CDR3: TGTGCCAGCAGCTGGACCGGGACTAGCGGGGGGGCCGACACCGGGGAGCTGTTTTTT.

The CDR3 DNA is TGCGCCAGCAGCTTGGTGGGGGGTTATTCCTACGAGCAGTACTTC. This encodes CASSLVGGYSYEQYF. This sequence joins TRBV5-1 and TRBJ2-7; maybe TRBD2 (6 bases). This CDR3 contains 15 residues. Germline V gene lookup returns CDR1 SGHRS and CDR2 YFSETQ. V was cut by 0 bases and J by 1 base, with 11 bases left in between.

The chain employs TRBV25-1 and TRBJ2-5; D gene uncertain. This CDR3 spans 14 amino acids. The germline V gene encodes CDR1 MGHDK and CDR2 SYGVNS. V was cut by 0 bases and J by 4 bases, with 9 bases left in between. CDR3 coding DNA: TGTGCCAGCAGTGAATACCGGGTAGGAGAGACCCAGTACTTC. Its protein product is CASSEYRVGETQYF.

The sample holds a few counts of this clone. The DNA of the CDR3 is TGTGCCAGCAGTCCCTCGGGACATAGCACCGGGGAGCTGTTTTTT. Protein product: CASSPSGHSTGELFF. The genes are TRBV28 and TRBJ2-2; possibly TRBD1 for D (6 bases). The CDR3 is made up of 15 amino acids. The V end lost 5 bases, the J end lost 4 bases, and 14 bases lay between the germline ends. Germline V gene sequence: CDR1 MDHEN, CDR2 SYDVKM. The full variable domain, completed using reference TRBV28 and TRBJ2-2, is DVKVTQSSRYLVKRTGEKVFLECVQDMDHENMFWYRQDPGLGLRLIYFSYDVKMKEKGDIPEGYSVSREKKERFSLILESASTNQTSMYLCASSPSGHSTGELFFGEGSRLTVL.

The chain couples TRBV20-1 to TRBJ2-1; 9 nucleotides line up with TRBD1. The CDR3 totals 14 residues. The V gene's germline CDR1 is DFQATT and CDR2 SNEGSKA (reference sequence). Trimming cost V 3 bases and J 5 bases; bases outside gene matches: 5. As DNA, the CDR3 is TGCAGTGCTAGTTCAGGACAGGGGCACAATGAGCAGTTCTTC. This translates into CSASSGQGHNEQFF.

This clone was seen more than once but under ten times. At the DNA level, this CDR3 is encoded by other sequences in the same sample as well. J is TRBJ1-5 and V is TRBV7-2; a possible D gene is TRBD1 (5 bases). The V and J ends lost 4 bases and 4 bases respectively, with 8 bases between them. CDR1 is SGHTA, CDR2 FQGNSA, per germline. The CDR3 is made up of 13 amino acids. The CDR3 DNA reads as TGTGCCAGCAGCTCCGACAGTAATCAGCCCCAGCATTTT. Translating gives CASSSDSNQPQHF.

The V call is TRBV15, the J call TRBJ1-6, with 9 bases matching TRBD1. Germline V gene sequence: CDR1 LNHNV, CDR2 YYDKDF (reference sequence). The CDR3 sequence is 16 residues long. After removal of 0 bases from V and 7 bases from J, the junction contained 4 bases not matched to a gene. The CDR3 spells CATSRDRGQGNSPLHF. As DNA, the CDR3 is TGTGCCACCAGCAGAGATAGGGGACAGGGAAATTCACCCCTCCACTTT.

The V call is TRBV6-5, the J call TRBJ2-7; tentatively, D is TRBD2 (5 bases). CDR1 and CDR2 from the germline V gene are MNHEY and SVGAGI. V was trimmed by 6 bases and J by 5 bases, leaving 14 bases between them. This CDR3 comprises 13 residues. The CDR3 bases are TGTGCCAGCAGCGAGGGCCTCGTGGACGAGCAGTACTTC. This encodes CASSEGLVDEQYF.

The chain carries TRBV6-1 and TRBJ2-7; 13 bases are shared with TRBD2. There are 20 residues in the CDR3. CDR1 is MNHNS and CDR2 is SASEGT in the germline V gene. With 2 bases clipped from V and 0 bases from J, the junction kept 13 bases outside the gene matches. CDR3 nucleotide sequence: TGTGCCAGCAGTGAAACCCCCGGACTAGCGGGGGCCAGGAGCTCCTACGAGCAGTACTTC. Translation: CASSETPGLAGARSSYEQYF.

This rearrangement joins TRBV4-3 to TRBJ1-2; 7 bases agree with TRBD1. Trimming took 1 base from V and 4 from J; bases not matched to a gene: 3. Germline loops: CDR1 LGHNA, CDR2 YSLEER. This CDR3 is built from 14 residues. In DNA, the CDR3 is TGCGCCAGCAGCCAAGCTACAGGGGCCTATGGCTACACCTTC. Residues: CASSQATGAYGYTF.

This chain connects TRBV18 to TRBJ1-2; possibly TRBD1 for D (5 bases). V was shortened by 1 base and J by 6 bases, with 9 bases between the two germline ends. The CDR3 contains 13 residues. Germline CDR1 is KGHSH and CDR2 is LQKENI. This CDR3 reads CASSPQGPNGYTF. The DNA for the CDR3 is TGTGCCAGCTCACCACAGGGGCCAAATGGCTACACCTTC.

The gene calls are TRBV19 and TRBJ1-5; D is undetermined. CDR1 and CDR2 from the germline V gene are LNHDA and SQIVND (reference sequence). V gave up 2 bases and J gave up 4 bases, with 12 bases separating them. The CDR3 runs to 15 residues. The CDR3 loop is CASSINPGRNQPQHF. The CDR3 DNA sequence: TGTGCCAGTAGTATAAACCCCGGTCGTAATCAGCCCCAGCATTTT.

The V call is TRBV6-6, the J call TRBJ1-5; perhaps TRBD1 as D (6 bases). V was cut by 6 bases and J by 4 bases, with 16 bases left in between. Looked up from germline, CDR1 is MNHNY and CDR2 is SVGAGI (reference sequence). This CDR3 spans 15 amino acids. The CDR3 here is CASRLLTGGNQPQHF. The CDR3 DNA sequence: TGTGCCAGCAGACTCCTGACAGGAGGAAATCAGCCCCAGCATTTT.

The chain recombines TRBV28 with TRBJ2-3, with D tentatively TRBD2 (5 bases). The CDR3 totals 15 residues. V lost 7 bases and J 2 bases, leaving 16 bases between the germline ends. Looked up from germline, CDR1 is MDHEN and CDR2 is SYDVKM. CDR3 nucleotide sequence: TGTGCCAGCACCCGGGAACAGCGTCCCACAGATACGCAGTATTTT. Translation gives CASTREQRPTDTQYF.

This clone was picked up one time. The chain links TRBV29-1 to TRBJ2-2; 9 bases line up with TRBD1. V shed 5 bases and J 6 bases; nucleotides not matched to a gene: 4. Germline-derived CDR1 and CDR2 are SQVTM and ANQGSEA. The CDR3 is made up of 13 amino acids. CDR3 DNA: TGCAGCGTTTCCGGGACAGGGCCCGGGGAGCTGTTTTTT. It translates to CSVSGTGPGELFF.

The rearrangement uses TRBV4-3 and TRBJ2-7, with 10 bases matching TRBD1. The CDR3 has 17 residues. Germline V gives CDR1 LGHNA, CDR2 YSLEER. V trimming: 4 bases; J trimming: 2 bases; junction bases outside the gene matches: 11. This CDR3 is CASSRRNGQGGTYEQYF. CDR3 coding DNA: TGCGCCAGCAGCCGCCGAAATGGACAGGGGGGAACCTACGAGCAGTACTTC.

CDR3 protein: CASSVVSGVPTGELFF. The CDR3 coding sequence is TGTGCCAGCAGCGTAGTGTCAGGCGTTCCGACCGGGGAGCTGTTTTTT. The chain uses TRBV9 and TRBJ2-2; D is unresolved. Germline-derived CDR1 and CDR2 are SGDLS and YYNGEE. The V and J ends lost 0 bases and 5 bases respectively, with 14 bases between them. The CDR3 has 16 residues. Supplemented by reference TRBV9 and TRBJ2-2, the full variable domain reads DSGVTQTPKHLITATGQRVTLRCSPRSGDLSVYWYQQSLDQGLQFLIQYYNGEERAKGNILERFSAQQFPDLHSELNLSSLELGDSALYFCASSVVSGVPTGELFFGEGSRLTVL.

The chain is built from TRBV6-2 or TRBV6-3 and TRBJ1-1; D not resolved. The V end was cut by 1 base, the J end by 1 base, with 4 bases between. This CDR3 spans 13 amino acids. Germline values: CDR1 MNHEY, CDR2 SVGEGT. The CDR3 sequence: CASSYWRNTEAFF. The DNA of the CDR3 is TGTGCCAGCAGTTACTGGAGGAACACTGAAGCTTTCTTT.